This entry is about one TCR beta chain. The source of the sample is a study of blood T cell repertoires in COVID-19. Study overall: PBMCs, B-cell-depleted T cells, or T cells were the source of the cDNA or gDNA that made up the material.

Assay used: immunoSEQ multiplex PCR; TCRdb lists only in-frame clones, some missing. The table records around 310,000 clones, about 90% of them present only once. The V end lost 4 bases, the J end lost 1 base, and 11 bases lay between the germline ends. CDR1 is SGHRS, CDR2 YFSETQ, per germline. The CDR3 runs to 15 residues. Adults between roughly 18 and 90 years of age took part from about two dozen US areas. Researchers sorted participants into cohorts using their self-reported clinical history. What the recovered Cohort 3 donors had was two negative PCRs, clearance, or symptom resolution. The sequence was obtained from a woman under 40 who had recovered from COVID-19. The sample consisted of PBMCs or T cells enriched from blood (not recorded which). V usage is TRBV5-1 and J usage is TRBJ2-2, with D possibly matching TRBD1 (6 bases). CDR3 DNA: TGCGCCAGCAGCGGGGGCAGATTGAACACCGGGGAGCTGTTTTTT. Its translation is CASSGGRLNTGELFF.